This T cell receptor (beta chain) was observed in a study of blood T cell repertoires in COVID-19. About the research overall: Collection of acute and convalescent COVID-19 samples took place in the United States, Italy and Spain.

Generated by immunoSEQ multiplex PCR, the TCRdb table keeps only in-frame clones and is missing some. The sample consists of around 260,000 clones, around 81% of them appearing once. V dropped 8 bases and J dropped 4; count of bases not matched to a gene: 1. This CDR3 has 13 residues. Germline-derived CDR1 and CDR2 are MDHEN and SYDVKM. The sequence came from a person between 65 and 79 years old with COVID-19, enrolled during active disease. Sequencing was carried out using peripheral blood. The V gene is TRBV28, the J gene TRBJ2-5; 13 bases match TRBD2. In DNA, the CDR3 is TGTGCCAGCCGGACTAGCGGGAGAGAGACCCAGTACTTC. Translating it yields CASRTSGRETQYF.